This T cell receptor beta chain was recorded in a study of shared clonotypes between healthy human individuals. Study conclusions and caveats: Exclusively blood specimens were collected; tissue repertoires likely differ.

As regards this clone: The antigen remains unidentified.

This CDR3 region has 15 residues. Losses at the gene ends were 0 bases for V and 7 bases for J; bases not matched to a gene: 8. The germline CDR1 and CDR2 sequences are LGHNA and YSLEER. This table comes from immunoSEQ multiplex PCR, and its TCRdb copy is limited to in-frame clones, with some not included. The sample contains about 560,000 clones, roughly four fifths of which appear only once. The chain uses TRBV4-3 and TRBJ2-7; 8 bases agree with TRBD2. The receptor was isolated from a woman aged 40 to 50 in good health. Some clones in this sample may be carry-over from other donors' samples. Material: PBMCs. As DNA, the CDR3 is TGCGCCAGCAGCCAAGACGCGGGGGGTATCGGGGAGCAGTACTTC. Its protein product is CASSQDAGGIGEQYF.